One sample yielded the 9 T cell receptor beta chains listed below, sequenced in a study of CD8+ T cells in alopecia areata. As the sequencing template, cDNA was produced by extracting RNA and reverse transcribing it. TCRdb keeps only in-frame clones here, not all; method: immunoSEQ multiplex PCR. Of 150,000 to 200,000 clones detected, approximately 56% appear once; the ten largest clones hold approximately 14%. The input for sequencing was CD4+ T cells sorted from blood, taken at week 0. These receptors were taken from a human donor with alopecia areata.

This chain joins TRBV2 and TRBJ1-6; 10 nucleotides align to TRBD1. After removal of 6 bases from V and 10 bases from J, the junction contained 3 bases not matched to a gene. There are 13 residues in the CDR3. Germline V gives CDR1 SNHLY, CDR2 FYNNEI. The CDR3 loop reads CASRTGGFSPLHF. The CDR3 bases are TGTGCCAGCAGGACAGGGGGCTTCTCACCCCTCCACTTT.

This clone was recorded a few times. The gene calls are TRBV29-1 and TRBJ1-1; perhaps TRBD1 as D (6 bases). From germline, CDR1 is SQVTM and CDR2 ANQGSEA. V was trimmed by 5 bases and J by 5 bases, leaving 15 bases between them. The CDR3 loop spans 13 amino acids. The CDR3 coding sequence is TGCAGCGTTATCCCCCGGACAGAAACTGAAGCTTTCTTT. It is translated as CSVIPRTETEAFF.

The sample holds a few counts of this clone. This chain links TRBV28 with TRBJ1-1; 7 bases match TRBD1. The germline V gene encodes CDR1 MDHEN and CDR2 SYDVKM. The length of the CDR3 is 17 residues. The junction had 12 bases not matched to a gene; V was cut back by 0 bases and J by 5 bases. CDR3 sequence reads: CASSLWSESGGVTEAFF. In nucleotides, the CDR3 is TGTGCCAGCAGTTTATGGTCCGAGTCAGGGGGTGTTACTGAAGCTTTCTTT.

The chain joins TRBV30 to TRBJ2-5; D possibly corresponds to TRBD1 (5 bases). This CDR3 has 13 residues. Germline CDR1 is GTSNPN and CDR2 is SVGIG (reference sequence). V lost 1 base, J lost 5 bases, and 11 bases lay in between. This CDR3 is CAWSGNNRETQYF. The CDR3 bases are TGTGCCTGGAGTGGGAATAACAGGGAGACCCAGTACTTC.

The chain couples TRBV29-1 to TRBJ1-2, with D possibly being TRBD1 (6 bases). Per germline, CDR1 SQVTM and CDR2 ANQGSEA. Trimming left V 5 bases short and J 8 bases short, with 21 bases between. CDR3 length equals 14 residues. CDR3 sequence: CSVPLEGGARGYTF. CDR3 in DNA: TGCAGCGTTCCCCTGGAGGGGGGGGCGAGGGGCTACACCTTC.

The chain combines TRBV30 with TRBJ2-7, with D hard to call. The CDR3 is made up of 11 amino acids. Germline values: CDR1 GTSNPN, CDR2 SVGIG (reference sequence). V was clipped by 3 bases and J by 2 bases, with 5 bases between them. CDR3 nucleotides: TGTGCCTGGAGACAGCCCTACGAGCAGTACTTC. It encodes CAWRQPYEQYF.

A few counts support this clone. The V and J genes are TRBV7-8 and TRBJ2-5; the D is unclear. From germline, CDR1 is SGHVS and CDR2 FQNEAQ. Trimming pared 5 bases from V and 3 bases from J, leaving 13 bases between. The CDR3 runs 14 residues. CDR3 coding DNA: TGTGCCAGCAGCCCTGATGGACGGAAAGAGACCCAGTACTTC. Encoded protein: CASSPDGRKETQYF.

This clone has just a few counts. V gene TRBV10-3 combines with J gene TRBJ2-7, with D tentatively TRBD1 (7 bases). This CDR3 is 14 amino acids long. Germline V gives CDR1 ENHRY, CDR2 SYGVKD. V was pared by 5 bases and J by 2 bases, with 13 bases between. The CDR3 here is CAISRQGGAYEQYF. The CDR3 DNA reads TGTGCCATCAGTCGACAGGGAGGTGCCTACGAGCAGTACTTC.

This chain connects TRBV10-3 to TRBJ1-2; D not resolved. V was cut by 0 bases and J by 6 bases, with 8 bases left in between. The length of the CDR3 is 13 residues. In germline, CDR1 is ENHRY, CDR2 SYGVKD. CDR3 coding DNA: TGTGCCATCAGTGAGTCGACCGGGGATGGCTACACCTTC. Translation gives CAISESTGDGYTF.